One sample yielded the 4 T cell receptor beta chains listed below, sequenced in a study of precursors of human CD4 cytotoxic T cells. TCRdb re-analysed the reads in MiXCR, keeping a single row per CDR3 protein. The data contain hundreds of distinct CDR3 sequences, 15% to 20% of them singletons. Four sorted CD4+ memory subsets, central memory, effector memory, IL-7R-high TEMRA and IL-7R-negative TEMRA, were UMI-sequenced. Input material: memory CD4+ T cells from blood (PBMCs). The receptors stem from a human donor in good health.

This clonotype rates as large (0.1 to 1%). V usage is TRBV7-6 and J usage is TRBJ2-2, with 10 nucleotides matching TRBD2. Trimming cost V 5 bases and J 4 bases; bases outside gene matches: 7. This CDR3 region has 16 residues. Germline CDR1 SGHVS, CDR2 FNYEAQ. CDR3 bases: TGTGCCAGCAGCCCGAGTCCTAGCGGGAGCACCGGGGAGCTGTTTTTT. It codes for CASSPSPSGSTGELFF.

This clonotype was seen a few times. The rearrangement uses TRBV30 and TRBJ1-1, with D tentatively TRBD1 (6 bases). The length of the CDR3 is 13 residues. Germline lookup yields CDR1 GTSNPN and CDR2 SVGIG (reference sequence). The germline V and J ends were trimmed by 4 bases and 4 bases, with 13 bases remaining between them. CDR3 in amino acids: CAWKRQGRTEAFF. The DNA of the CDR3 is TGTGCCTGGAAACGCCAGGGGCGCACTGAAGCTTTCTTT. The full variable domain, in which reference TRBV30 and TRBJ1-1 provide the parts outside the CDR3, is SQTIHQWPATLVQPVGSPLSLECTVEGTSNPNLYWYRQAAGRGLQLLFYSVGIGQISSEVPQNLSASRPQDRQFILSSKKLLLSDSGFYLCAWKRQGRTEAFFGQGTRLTVV.

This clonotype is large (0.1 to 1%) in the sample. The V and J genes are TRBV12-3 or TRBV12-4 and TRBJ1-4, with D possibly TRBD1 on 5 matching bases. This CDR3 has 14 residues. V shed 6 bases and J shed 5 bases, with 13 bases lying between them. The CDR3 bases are TGTGCCAGCAGCCGATCCGGGGGGAATGAAAAACTGTTTTTT. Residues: CASSRSGGNEKLFF.

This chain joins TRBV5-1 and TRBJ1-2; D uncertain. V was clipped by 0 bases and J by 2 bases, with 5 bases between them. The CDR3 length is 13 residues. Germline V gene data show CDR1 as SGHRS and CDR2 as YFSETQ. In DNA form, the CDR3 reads TGCGCCAGCAGCTTGGACGTCAACTATGGCTACACCTTC. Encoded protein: CASSLDVNYGYTF.